This TCR beta chain comes out of a study of tumor-infiltrating lymphocytes in oesophageal squamous cell carcinoma. The CDR3 loop spans 16 amino acids. Germline V gene lookup returns CDR1 DFQATT and CDR2 SNEGSKA (reference sequence). J lost 2 bases, V lost 3 bases, and 13 bases had no gene match. One entry per CDR3 protein, called by TCRdb with MiXCR from the PCR reads. The table shows about 21,000 distinct CDR3 sequences, with 35% to 45% occurring only once. The receptor was derived from a male donor with esophageal squamous cell carcinoma. The V gene is TRBV20-1, the J gene TRBJ2-7, with 7 bases identical to TRBD2. Input material: esophageal tumor tissue. This CDR3 is CSASPLGGREPYEQYF. The CDR3 DNA sequence: TGCAGTGCTAGTCCCCTGGGGGGGAGAGAACCCTACGAGCAGTACTTC.